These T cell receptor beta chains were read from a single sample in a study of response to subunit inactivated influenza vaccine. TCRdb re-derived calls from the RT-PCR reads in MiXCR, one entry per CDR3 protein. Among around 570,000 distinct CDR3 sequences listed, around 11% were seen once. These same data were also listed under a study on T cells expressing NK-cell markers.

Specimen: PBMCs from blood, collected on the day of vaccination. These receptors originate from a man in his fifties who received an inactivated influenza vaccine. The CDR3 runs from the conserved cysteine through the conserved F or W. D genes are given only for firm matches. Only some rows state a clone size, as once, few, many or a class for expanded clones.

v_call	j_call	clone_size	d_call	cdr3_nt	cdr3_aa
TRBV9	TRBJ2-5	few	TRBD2	TGTGCCAGCACCCGCGGGGGGCTTCCTCAAGAGACCCAGTACTTC	CASTRGGLPQETQYF
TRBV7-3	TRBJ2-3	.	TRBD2	TGTGCCAGCAGCTTCCCTCCGGGAGGGGTGACAGATACGCAGTATTTT	CASSFPPGGVTDTQYF
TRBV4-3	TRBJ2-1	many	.	TGCGCCAGCAGCCAAGATGAAGGCTATGAGCAGTTCTTC	CASSQDEGYEQFF
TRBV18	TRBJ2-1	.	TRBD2	TGTGCCAGCTCACCGCAACGGACTAGCGGGAAGTACAATGAGCAGTTCTTC	CASSPQRTSGKYNEQFF
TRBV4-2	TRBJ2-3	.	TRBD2	TGTGCCAGCAGCCATAGCGGGAGTGGAGATACGCAGTATTTT	CASSHSGSGDTQYF
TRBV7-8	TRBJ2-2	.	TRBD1	TGTGCCAGCAGCTACGTGGGACAGGGAACCGGGGAGCTGTTTTTT	CASSYVGQGTGELFF
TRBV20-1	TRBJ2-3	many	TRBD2	TGCAGTGCTACAGAGTTTGGGGGGGAAGATACGCAGTATTTT	CSATEFGGEDTQYF
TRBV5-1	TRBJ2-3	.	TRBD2	TGCGCCAGCAGCTCGACTAGCGGCGGGGATACGCAGTATTTT	CASSSTSGGDTQYF
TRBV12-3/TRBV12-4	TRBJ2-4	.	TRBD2	TGTGCCAGCAGTAGCGGGACTAGCGGTCTAGCCAAAAACATTCAGTACTTC	CASSSGTSGLAKNIQYF
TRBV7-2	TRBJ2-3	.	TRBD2	TGTGCCAGCAGCCAGACCGGGACTACAAGCACAGATACGCAGTATTTT	CASSQTGTTSTDTQYF
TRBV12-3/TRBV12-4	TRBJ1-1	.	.	TGTGCCAGCAGTTTAAGTCTCAGGATTTCGAACACTGAAGCTTTCTTT	CASSLSLRISNTEAFF
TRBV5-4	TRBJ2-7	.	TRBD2	TGTGCCAGCAGCTTGGATCTAGCGGGTTCCTACGAGCAGTACTTC	CASSLDLAGSYEQYF
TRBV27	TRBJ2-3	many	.	TGTGCCAGCAGTTTCGGGCGGTTCACAGATACGCAGTATTTT	CASSFGRFTDTQYF
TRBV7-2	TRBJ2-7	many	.	TGTGCCAGCAGCTTAGGTGCGGCGGCTTTATCCTACGAGCAGTACTTC	CASSLGAAALSYEQYF
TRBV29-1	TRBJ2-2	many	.	TGCAGCGTGAACGGAGGCACCGGGGAGCTGTTTTTT	CSVNGGTGELFF
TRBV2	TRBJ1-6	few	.	TGTGCCAGCTCCCCAATACGGGATTCACCCCTCCACTTT	CASSPIRDSPLHF
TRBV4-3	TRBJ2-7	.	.	TGCGCCAGCAGCCAAGATCCTAGAGCCTACGAGCAGTACTTC	CASSQDPRAYEQYF
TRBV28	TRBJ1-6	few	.	TGTGCCAGCAGTTTATGGGGGGGCCGTTCACCCCTCCACTTT	CASSLWGGRSPLHF
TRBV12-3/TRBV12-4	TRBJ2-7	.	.	TGTGCCAGCAGTTTGCCGTACGGGGGGCAGTACTTC	CASSLPYGGQYF
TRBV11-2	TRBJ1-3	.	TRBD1	TGTGCCAGCAGCTTGATCGGGACAGGGGGTGCCGTTGGAAACACCATATATTTT	CASSLIGTGGAVGNTIYF
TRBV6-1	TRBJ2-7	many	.	TGTGCCAGCAGTGGACGGGACCTCTACGAGCAGTACTTC	CASSGRDLYEQYF
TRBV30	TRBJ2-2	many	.	TGTGCCTCGCAGGACAGCACCGGGGAGCTGTTTTTT	CASQDSTGELFF
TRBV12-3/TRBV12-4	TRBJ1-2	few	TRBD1	TGTGCCAGCAAAAAGACAGGGCCCTATGGCTACACCTTC	CASKKTGPYGYTF
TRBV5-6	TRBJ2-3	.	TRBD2	TGTGCCAGCAGCTCGGGGACTAGCCTTTACACAGATACGCAGTATTTT	CASSSGTSLYTDTQYF